These 28 T cell receptor beta chains came from one sample sequenced in a study of blood T cell repertoires in COVID-19. Profiling relied on immunoSEQ multiplex PCR, and the TCRdb table lists in-frame clones only, not all of them. This repertoire shows approximately 89,000 clones, 87% found once; its top ten account for approximately 4.9%. Sequencing was performed on peripheral blood. These receptors all stem from a man aged 70-80 years with acute or convalescent COVID-19.

The rearrangement joins TRBV6-5 to TRBJ1-1; D might be TRBD1 (5 bases). There are 14 residues in the CDR3. V was cut by 2 bases and J by 0 bases, with 7 bases left in between. Per germline, CDR1 MNHEY and CDR2 SVGAGI. CDR3 DNA sequence: TGTGCCAGCAGTTACGACAGCATGAACACTGAAGCTTTCTTT. Its protein product is CASSYDSMNTEAFF.

The V gene is TRBV7-9, the J gene TRBJ2-2; TRBD2 might be the D (6 bases). Germline CDR1 is SEHNR and CDR2 is FQNEAQ (reference sequence). Trimming stripped 1 base from V and 3 bases from J, with 15 bases between. CDR3 size: 17 residues. The CDR3 nucleotides read TGTGCCAGCAGCTTAGTCCTTACGGGACTCCACACCGGGGAGCTGTTTTTT. Protein: CASSLVLTGLHTGELFF. Complete variable domain (other parts from reference TRBV7-9 and TRBJ2-2): DTGVSQNPRHKITKRGQNVTFRCDPISEHNRLYWYRQTLGQGPEFLTYFQNEAQLEKSRLLSDRFSAERPKGSFSTLEIQRTEQGDSAMYLCASSLVLTGLHTGELFFGEGSRLTVL.

The chain joins TRBV6-5 to TRBJ1-5; D might be TRBD1 (5 bases). Germline-derived CDR1 and CDR2 are MNHEY and SVGAGI. The CDR3 has 14 amino acids. With 6 bases removed from V and 9 bases from J, the gap between germline ends came to 18 bases. The CDR3 loop is CASRSGTLVPPQHF. CDR3 in DNA: TGTGCCAGCAGGAGCGGGACTTTAGTTCCGCCCCAGCATTTT.

The rearrangement links TRBV5-1 to TRBJ2-1, with 10 bases fitting TRBD2. Germline V CDR1 and CDR2: SGHRS, YFSETQ. V trimming: 6 bases; J trimming: 4 bases; junction bases outside the gene matches: 10. CDR3 length: 16 amino acids. The CDR3 sequence is CASTHGLAGAYNEQFF. CDR3 nucleotide sequence: TGCGCCAGCACCCACGGGCTAGCGGGGGCTTACAATGAGCAGTTCTTC. Using reference TRBV5-1 and TRBJ2-1 for the parts outside the CDR3, the full variable domain is KAGVTQTPRYLIKTRGQQVTLSCSPISGHRSVSWYQQTPGQGLQFLFEYFSETQRNKGNFPGRFSGRQFSNSRSEMNVSTLELGDSALYLCASTHGLAGAYNEQFFGPGTRLTVL.

The chain employs TRBV6-1 and TRBJ1-5; 7 bases fit TRBD1. The CDR3 extends over 14 amino acids. With V trimmed by 2 bases and J by 5 bases, 3 bases remained unmatched. The germline V gene has CDR1 MNHNS and CDR2 SASEGT. CDR3 residues: CASSEPQGHQPQHF. Here the CDR3 DNA reads TGTGCCAGCAGTGAACCACAGGGGCATCAGCCCCAGCATTTT.

The count of this clone is one. Here the CDR3 reads CASSLSPTGVIGEQYF. Written as DNA, the CDR3 is TGCGCCAGCAGCTTGTCACCGACAGGGGTAATCGGCGAGCAGTACTTC. The chain is built from TRBV5-1 and TRBJ2-7; 8 bases align to TRBD1. There are 16 residues in the CDR3. The trim removed 1 base at V and 6 bases at J, leaving 12 bases unmatched. The germline V gene encodes CDR1 SGHRS and CDR2 YFSETQ.

This clone was found once. The V gene is TRBV6-2 or TRBV6-3, the J gene TRBJ2-5; 10 bases agree with TRBD2. With 5 bases clipped from V and 1 base from J, the junction kept 7 bases outside the gene matches. Germline V gene lookup returns CDR1 MNHEY and CDR2 SVGEGT. This CDR3 has 16 amino acids. The DNA for the CDR3 is TGTGCCAGCAGTCCGAGGAGCGGGGGGGTCCAAGAGACCCAGTACTTC. Translation gives CASSPRSGGVQETQYF.

The rearrangement uses TRBV6-1 and TRBJ2-3; 7 bases are shared with TRBD2. The CDR3 is 15 residues long. V shed 2 bases and J 6 bases; nucleotides not matched to a gene: 8. Germline V lookup: CDR1 MNHNS, CDR2 SASEGT. CDR3 in DNA: TGTGCCAGCAGTGAACTTAATCGCGGGGGTGATACGCAGTATTTT. The encoded protein is CASSELNRGGDTQYF.

This chain joins TRBV20-1 and TRBJ2-7; D is possibly TRBD1 (5 bases). This CDR3 has 11 residues. V was cut by 6 bases and J by 7 bases, with 13 bases left in between. Germline V gives CDR1 DFQATT, CDR2 SNEGSKA (reference sequence). CDR3 sequence (DNA): TGCAGTGCCCCGAAGGGGAAGGAGCAGTACGTC. It specifies CSAPKGKEQYV.

This sequence joins TRBV27 and TRBJ2-5; a possible D gene is TRBD1 (5 bases). Trimming shortened V by 3 bases and J by 1 base, and 9 bases separated the two germline ends. Looked up from germline, CDR1 is MNHEY and CDR2 is SMNVEV (reference sequence). The CDR3 contains 14 residues. As DNA, the CDR3 is TGTGCCAGCAGTTTGCAGGGTTTCCAAGAGACCCAGTACTTC. This sequence encodes CASSLQGFQETQYF.

V and J are TRBV6-5 and TRBJ1-1, with D perhaps matching TRBD1 (5 bases). The CDR3 is 16 residues long. CDR1 is MNHEY and CDR2 is SVGAGI in the germline V gene. With 2 bases removed from V and 3 bases from J, the gap between germline ends came to 16 bases. This chain's CDR3 is CASSYDPGGGYTEAFF. CDR3 DNA: TGTGCCAGCAGTTACGACCCCGGGGGAGGGTACACTGAAGCTTTCTTT.

The chain employs TRBV19 and TRBJ2-7; tentative D call: TRBD1 (5 bases). The ends were cut back, 3 bases at V and 2 bases at J, with 14 bases in the middle. The CDR3 covers 15 residues. CDR1 is LNHDA and CDR2 is SQIVND in the germline V gene (reference sequence). CDR3 in amino acids: CASSIPHGAAYEQYV. Written as DNA, the CDR3 is TGTGCCAGTAGTATCCCCCATGGGGCCGCCTACGAGCAGTACGTC.

This sequence joins TRBV18 and TRBJ1-1; D uncertain. Trimming left V 5 bases short and J 3 bases short, with 7 bases between. Germline V lookup: CDR1 KGHSH, CDR2 LQKENI. CDR3 length: 12 residues. The CDR3 protein is CASSSQDTEAFF. CDR3 bases: TGTGCCAGCTCATCCCAGGACACTGAAGCTTTCTTT.

This clone came up once. The CDR3 loop reads CASSFSGWETQYF. In nucleotides, the CDR3 is TGTGCCAGCAGTTTTTCAGGATGGGAGACCCAGTACTTC. The gene calls are TRBV12-3 or TRBV12-4 and TRBJ2-5; D call uncertain. This CDR3 spans 13 amino acids. V was pared by 3 bases and J by 5 bases, with 10 bases between.

V and J are TRBV12-3 or TRBV12-4 and TRBJ1-5; the match to TRBD1 covers 7 bases. CDR3 length: 13 amino acids. Trimming took 8 bases from V and 4 from J; bases not matched to a gene: 5. The CDR3, as DNA: TGTGCCAGCGGCGTCAGGGGGAATCAGCCCCAGCATTTT. Residues: CASGVRGNQPQHF.

This clone was detected only a few times. This chain links TRBV18 with TRBJ1-1; 9 nucleotides align to TRBD1. The CDR3 sequence is 14 residues long. With V trimmed by 1 base and J by 3 bases, 0 bases remained unmatched. The germline V gene encodes CDR1 KGHSH and CDR2 LQKENI. CDR3 residues: CASSPRQGDTEAFF. CDR3 sequence (DNA): TGTGCCAGCTCACCACGACAGGGGGACACTGAAGCTTTCTTT.

V gene TRBV27 combines with J gene TRBJ1-2; D ambiguous. V dropped 0 bases and J dropped 8 bases, with 10 bases sitting between them. The length of the CDR3 is 13 residues. Germline CDR1 is MNHEY and CDR2 is SMNVEV (reference sequence). The CDR3 region is CASSLSGVRGYTF. In DNA, the CDR3 is TGTGCCAGCAGTTTATCGGGAGTAAGAGGCTACACCTTC.

The V gene is TRBV28, the J gene TRBJ1-1, with D unclear. The CDR3 totals 15 residues. V dropped 7 bases and J dropped 1 base, with 16 bases sitting between them. Germline V gene sequence: CDR1 MDHEN, CDR2 SYDVKM. The chain's CDR3 is CASTDRRLQNTEAFF. In DNA, the CDR3 is TGTGCCAGCACGGATAGGAGGCTCCAGAACACTGAAGCTTTCTTT.

The V call is TRBV5-4, the J call TRBJ2-2, with D perhaps TRBD2 (6 bases). Germline V lookup: CDR1 SGHNT, CDR2 YYREEE (reference sequence). This CDR3 is 16 amino acids long. Trimming removed 2 bases from V and 5 bases from J, with 16 bases in between. CDR3 nucleotide sequence: TGTGCCAGCAGCTTTTTAAACGGGGGTGATACCGGGGAGCTGTTTTTT. It yields the protein CASSFLNGGDTGELFF.

The chain recombines TRBV5-1 with TRBJ1-4; possibly TRBD1 for D (5 bases). Germline assignment: CDR1 SGHRS and CDR2 YFSETQ. The CDR3 length is 15 residues. Trimming took 5 bases from V and 7 from J, leaving 18 bases between them. CDR3 loop: CASRGTTAGSEKLFF. Here the CDR3 DNA reads TGCGCCAGCAGGGGGACGACAGCGGGGAGTGAAAAACTGTTTTTT.

The chain uses TRBV6-1 and TRBJ2-2; no definite D call. CDR1 and CDR2 from the germline V gene are MNHNS and SASEGT. The CDR3 covers 13 residues. V dropped 7 bases and J dropped 3 bases, with 9 bases sitting between them. CDR3 DNA sequence: TGTGCCAGCAACCACCGGGACACCGGGGAGCTGTTTTTT. It specifies CASNHRDTGELFF.

The V gene is TRBV6-5, the J gene TRBJ2-7; 7 bases are a match to TRBD2. The junction had 9 bases not matched to a gene; V was cut back by 2 bases and J by 5 bases. From germline, CDR1 is MNHEY and CDR2 SVGAGI. CDR3 length equals 15 residues. CDR3 sequence reads: CASSYLNRGVDEQYF. In DNA, the CDR3 is TGTGCCAGCAGTTACCTGAATCGGGGGGTCGACGAGCAGTACTTC.

The chain carries TRBV7-3 and TRBJ2-2; 7 nucleotides match TRBD2. J was trimmed by 0 bases and V by 4 bases; bases with no gene match: 8. In germline, CDR1 is SGHTA, CDR2 FQGTGA. This CDR3 is 17 amino acids long. The CDR3 loop is CASSSPPGGSNTGELFF. The CDR3 region has the DNA TGTGCCAGCAGCTCCCCTCCGGGGGGTTCGAACACCGGGGAGCTGTTTTTT.

The chain combines TRBV7-2 with TRBJ1-2; perhaps TRBD1 as D (6 bases). The V and J ends lost 3 bases and 6 bases respectively, with 20 bases between them. Germline V lookup: CDR1 SGHTA, CDR2 FQGNSA. This CDR3 is built from 16 residues. The CDR3 sequence: CASSFQTVRTEDGYTF. CDR3 coding DNA: TGTGCCAGCAGCTTCCAAACGGTCCGGACAGAGGATGGCTACACCTTC.

The J gene is TRBJ1-2, the V gene TRBV5-4; D is perhaps TRBD1 (5 bases). The germline gives CDR1 SGHNT, CDR2 YYREEE (reference sequence). The CDR3 loop spans 13 amino acids. The V gene lost 4 bases and the J gene lost 4 bases, with 11 bases spanning the gap. For the CDR3, the DNA is TGTGCCAGCAGCCCTGGGGCAGGCTATGGCTACACCTTC. Its translation is CASSPGAGYGYTF.

V and J are TRBV6-5 and TRBJ2-1; the D gene is possibly TRBD2 (7 bases). The CDR3 extends over 14 amino acids. The ends were cut back, 8 bases at V and 3 bases at J, with 14 bases in the middle. CDR1 MNHEY and CDR2 SVGAGI come from the germline V gene. CDR3 in DNA: TGTGCCAGCGGACAGCGGGGAAGCTACAATGAGCAGTTCTTC. It codes for CASGQRGSYNEQFF.

The chain is built from TRBV6-5 and TRBJ1-2; 7 bases are a match to TRBD1. Germline assignment: CDR1 MNHEY and CDR2 SVGAGI. CDR3 length equals 13 residues. The trim removed 6 bases at V and 0 bases at J, leaving 1 base unmatched. The CDR3 DNA sequence: TGTGCCAGCAGGGGACAGCCTAACTATGGCTACACCTTC. The encoded protein is CASRGQPNYGYTF.

The J gene is TRBJ1-6, the V gene TRBV7-8; D is unclear. The germline V and J ends were trimmed by 0 bases and 10 bases, with 7 bases remaining between them. Germline V lookup: CDR1 SGHVS, CDR2 FQNEAQ. This CDR3 comprises 13 residues. Here the CDR3 reads CASSLAVESPLHF. The CDR3 DNA follows: TGTGCCAGCAGCTTAGCGGTTGAGTCACCCCTCCACTTT.